This is a list of T cell receptor beta chains from one sample in a study of blood T cell repertoires in COVID-19. TCRdb's copy holds only in-frame clones and misses some; the assay was immunoSEQ multiplex PCR. The table has a few hundred thousand clones, under 90% seen once. The sample consisted of PBMCs or T cells enriched from blood (not recorded which). The receptors here all came from a woman aged 25 to 39 who had recovered from COVID-19. CDR3s include the opening cysteine and the closing phenylalanine or tryptophan. D genes are given only for firm matches. Clone size is given for some rows only: seen once, a few or many times, or a class if the clone is expanded.

abundance	d_gene	v_gene	j_gene	CDR3aa	CDR3nt
-	-	TRBV11-3	TRBJ2-5	CASSKENEETQYF	TGTGCCAGCAGTAAGGAGAACGAGGAGACCCAGTACTTC
-	TRBD1	TRBV2	TRBJ2-7	CASSPRTGYYEQYF	TGTGCCAGCAGCCCCAGGACAGGCTACTACGAGCAGTACTTC
once	TRBD1	TRBV14	TRBJ1-2	CASSQSPTGYYGYTF	TGTGCCAGCAGCCAATCCCCGACAGGGTACTATGGCTACACCTTC
-	TRBD2	TRBV3-1/TRBV3-2	TRBJ2-1	CASSQLPGLAGGSGQFF	TGTGCCAGCAGCCAACTGCCGGGACTAGCGGGGGGGAGTGGGCAGTTCTTC
-	-	TRBV11-2	TRBJ1-2	CASSTLGGRGNYGYTF	TGTGCCAGCAGCACACTCGGCGGCAGGGGAAACTATGGCTACACCTTC
-	-	TRBV7-2	TRBJ2-5	CASSLGGQDQETQYF	TGTGCCAGCAGCTTAGGGGGGCAGGATCAAGAGACCCAGTACTTC
-	TRBD1	TRBV30	TRBJ1-1	CAWRRADRENTEAFF	TGTGCCTGGAGGCGGGCCGACAGGGAGAACACTGAAGCTTTCTTT
-	-	TRBV2	TRBJ2-1	CASRRQDQQFF	TGTGCCAGCAGGAGACAGGACCAGCAGTTCTTC
-	-	TRBV27	TRBJ1-5	CASSSQVNQPQHF	TGTGCCAGCAGTTCCCAGGTAAATCAGCCCCAGCATTTT
-	-	TRBV12-3/TRBV12-4	TRBJ1-2	CASTEAIGGGYTF	TGTGCCAGCACCGAAGCCATAGGAGGTGGCTACACCTTC
-	-	TRBV7-9	TRBJ1-1	CASTYVAPGTEAFF	TGTGCCAGCACCTACGTCGCCCCAGGTACTGAAGCTTTCTTT
once	TRBD1	TRBV28	TRBJ2-2	CASSSKRQGVTGELFF	TGTGCCAGCAGTTCAAAAAGACAGGGAGTCACCGGGGAGCTGTTTTTT
-	-	TRBV7-9	TRBJ2-3	CASSSAVTDTQYF	TGTGCCAGCAGCTCGGCGGTGACAGATACGCAGTATTTT
-	-	TRBV7-9	TRBJ1-6	CASSLNQGISPLHF	TGTGCCAGCAGCTTAAACCAGGGGATTTCACCCCTCCACTTT
-	TRBD2	TRBV5-1	TRBJ2-7	CASSLSGTSISYEQYF	TGCGCCAGCAGCTTGTCCGGGACTAGCATTTCCTACGAGCAGTACTTC